This TCR beta chain was sequenced for a study of blood T cell repertoires in COVID-19 (dated by TCRdb to the early 2020s). With respect to the entire study: The collaborator samples originated in the United States, Italy and Spain and spanned the acute and convalescent phases of COVID-19. The samples were drawn from the first 160 participants of the ongoing ImmuneRACE study and from more than 1,000 subjects provided by 6 global collaborators. A freely available public database, intended as a resource for researchers studying the immune response to SARS-CoV-2, is where the repertoires were released. A de-identified subject ID, COVID-19 status, age in years and sex were almost always included in the sample metadata. Where available, HLA class I and class II types were obtained from metadata supplied by the sample provider rather than from assay-based typing. The dataset comprised deeply sampled blood TCRbeta repertoires from subjects exposed to, actively infected with, or recovered from COVID-19. The prospective study material was composed of cDNA or gDNA derived from T cells, B-cell-depleted T cells, or PBMCs.

Results and caveats for the whole study, not just this receptor: The amount of clinical and demographic metadata varied by source and participant and was provided uncurated.

CDR3 length: 16 amino acids, cysteine to phenylalanine. Only the CDR3 region is kept as DNA, spanning 48 bases read in frame from base 1. V sheds 1 base and J sheds 7 bases, leaving 17 bases between their ends. The germline V gene (reference sequence) specifies GTSNPN as CDR1 and SVGIG as CDR2. This clone appeared once. No antigen is known for it. The sample holds no much larger clone one base away, and base qualities are not on file. The immunoSEQ Assay, a bias-controlled multiplex PCR, was used to amplify TCRbeta CDR3 regions from genomic DNA. Per the source publication's procedure: Within the assay, amplification of reference gene primers was used to estimate how many nucleated cells each sample contained. To quantify the absolute abundance of each unique TCRbeta CDR3 rearrangement, sequence reads were collapsed and filtered. For each sample, productive Simpson clonality was calculated by taking the square root of Simpson's diversity index across productive rearrangements. Held by TCRdb, this immuneACCESS table contains in-frame sequences only and omits some clones. Under half of the omission traces to an unresolved V gene where checked; the cause of the rest is unknown. V, J and clone size are those of that table, while D and trimming were read from the DNA. Counted in this sample were about 300,000 clones; about 91% of them appeared once. 5.5% to 8.5% of the sample is held by the ten biggest clonotypes.

A second Seattle source provided samples from volunteer blood donors who had recovered from COVID-19. Whole blood was collected in K2EDTA tubes by collaborating institutions according to the institutions' own protocols. For TCRbeta analysis, collaborators shipped samples as frozen whole blood, isolated PBMCs, or DNA extracted from either of those sample types. The chain couples TRBV30 to TRBJ1-6, with an unclear D gene assignment. The source is a woman aged 25 to 45 who had recovered from COVID-19. Input material: peripheral blood. In nucleotide form, the sequence is TGTGCCTGGAGTGCTTCCCCCGGACTGGGCAATTCACCCCTCCACTTT. The translation is CAWSASPGLGNSPLHF.